A single sample gave rise to the 16 T cell receptor beta chains below, sequenced in a study of spatial heterogeneity in lung cancer. Regarding time point: sample taken at primary tumor resection. Sequencing of whole RNA from tumor, nontumor lung or frozen PBMC involved no sorting. TCRdb reanalysed the 5' RACE reads using MiXCR and keeps one entry per CDR3 protein. The sample carries roughly 60,000 distinct CDR3 sequences, around 8.2% recorded once. Specimen: PBMCs, collected at surgery. The receptors come from a female donor with early-stage non-small cell lung cancer.

The rearrangement links TRBV7-9 to TRBJ2-1; 9 bases map to TRBD2. The CDR3 loop spans 16 amino acids. The trim removed 5 bases at V and 3 bases at J, leaving 8 bases unmatched. Germline CDR1 reads SEHNR; CDR2 reads FQNEAQ (reference sequence). This chain's CDR3 is CASSPRGLAVYNEQFF. The CDR3 DNA follows: TGTGCCAGCAGCCCCCGGGGACTAGCTGTCTACAATGAGCAGTTCTTC.

In its sample, this clonotype was seen many times. This sequence joins TRBV10-3 and TRBJ2-3; 10 bases line up with TRBD1. CDR3 length: 16 residues. Trimming took 6 bases from V and 6 from J; bases not matched to a gene: 12. From germline, CDR1 is ENHRY and CDR2 SYGVKD. The CDR3 DNA sequence: TGTGCCATCAGAAACCCGGGACAGGGGCTTCGGGATACGCAGTATTTT. Translating gives CAIRNPGQGLRDTQYF.

This clonotype has a count of ten or more. The gene calls are TRBV24-1 and TRBJ2-5, with D perhaps assigned TRBD1 or TRBD2 (5 bases each). The CDR3 runs 14 residues. V lost 3 bases and J 5 bases, leaving 12 bases between the germline ends. Per germline, CDR1 KGHDR and CDR2 SFDVKD. The DNA of the CDR3 is TGTGCCACCAGTGATCCGGGGCTCCAGGAGACCCAGTACTTC. It is translated as CATSDPGLQETQYF.

This clonotype was counted only a few times. This CDR3 is CASSQIDRGSEQYF. CDR3 sequence (DNA): TGTGCCAGCAGCCAGATAGACAGGGGAAGCGAGCAGTACTTC. The V call is TRBV4-2, the J call TRBJ2-7, with 8 positions matching TRBD1. Germline CDR1 reads LGHNA; CDR2 reads YNFKEQ. This CDR3 has 14 amino acids. V lost 3 bases, J lost 6 bases, and 7 bases stayed unmatched.

This clonotype is judged medium-sized. The rearrangement links TRBV11-2 to TRBJ2-5; 8 nucleotides match TRBD1. The CDR3 is 14 residues long. Germline V gene sequence: CDR1 SGHAT, CDR2 FQNNGV. J was trimmed by 3 bases and V by 5 bases; bases with no gene match: 5. The CDR3 coding sequence is TGTGCCAGCAGCCCCCCGACAGGGGAAGAGACCCAGTACTTC. Translated, it gives CASSPPTGEETQYF.

The chain uses TRBV21-1 and TRBJ2-7; the table calls TRBD1, which could not be checked here. TRBV21-1 is a known pseudogene. The CDR3 runs 13 residues. The CDR3 spells CASPGQELDEQYV. The CDR3 bases are TGTGCCAGCCCCGGACAGGAATTGGACGAGCAGTACGTC.

Here the CDR3 reads CASRHKINNEQFF. CDR3 DNA sequence: TGTGCCAGCAGACACAAAATTAACAATGAGCAGTTCTTC. The chain has TRBV7-2 and TRBJ2-1; no clear D. Trimming removed 6 bases at V and 5 bases at J, with 11 bases between. This CDR3 has 13 amino acids. Per germline, CDR1 SGHTA and CDR2 FQGNSA.

The rearrangement joins TRBV5-1 to TRBJ1-6; 9 bases align to TRBD1. The CDR3 totals 14 residues. Trimming at V came to 4 bases and at J to 8 bases, leaving 4 bases not matched to a gene. The V gene's germline CDR1 is SGHRS and CDR2 YFSETQ. The CDR3 DNA follows: TGCGCCAGCAGCCCGGGACAGGGCGATTCACCCCTCCACTTT. It is translated as CASSPGQGDSPLHF.

The chain employs TRBV20-1 and TRBJ1-4, with D hard to call. V was clipped by 6 bases and J by 8 bases, with 16 bases between them. From germline, CDR1 is DFQATT and CDR2 SNEGSKA (reference sequence). The CDR3 spans 13 residues. CDR3 nucleotides: TGCAGTGCCGAAGAGGGTGCTGGAGAAAAACTGTTTTTT. Translating gives CSAEEGAGEKLFF.

The gene calls are TRBV28 and TRBJ1-4, with D perhaps matching TRBD1 (6 bases). CDR3 length: 15 residues. V dropped 6 bases and J dropped 4 bases, with 15 bases sitting between them. Germline V lookup: CDR1 MDHEN, CDR2 SYDVKM. The DNA of the CDR3 is TGTGCCAGCAGCCCCCGACAGGTCCTTAATGAAAAACTGTTTTTT. Protein: CASSPRQVLNEKLFF.

The sample holds one count of this clonotype. The rearrangement links TRBV11-2 to TRBJ1-5; D perhaps matches TRBD1 (5 bases). Germline V gene data show CDR1 as SGHAT and CDR2 as FQNNGV. The CDR3 totals 16 residues. Trimming took 1 base from V and 0 from J, leaving 10 bases between them. This CDR3 reads CASSLGAGTSNQPQHF. The CDR3 bases are TGTGCCAGCAGCTTAGGGGCAGGGACTAGCAATCAGCCCCAGCATTTT.

This chain connects TRBV20-1 to TRBJ2-7, with 8 bases lining up with TRBD1. The V and J ends lost 5 bases and 6 bases, in that order; junction bases with no gene match: 15. The CDR3 extends over 15 amino acids. CDR1 and CDR2 from the germline V gene are DFQATT and SNEGSKA (reference sequence). The CDR3 sequence: CSALKTGAVGGEQYV. The CDR3 DNA reads as TGCAGTGCTCTCAAGACAGGGGCGGTGGGGGGCGAGCAGTACGTC.

In this sample, this clonotype turned up a few times. J is TRBJ1-1 and V is TRBV20-1; possible D gene TRBD1, 6 bases. The CDR3 has 12 residues. V was shortened by 6 bases and J by 4 bases, with 12 bases between the two germline ends. Germline CDR1 and CDR2: DFQATT and SNEGSKA (reference sequence). The CDR3 coding sequence is TGCAGTGCCTGGACAGTCATCACTGAAGCTTTCTTT. This encodes CSAWTVITEAFF.

This clonotype occurred many times. The rearrangement links TRBV6-1 to TRBJ2-5; 10 positions agree with TRBD1. After removal of 6 bases from V and 2 bases from J, the junction contained 6 bases not matched to a gene. Per germline, CDR1 MNHNS and CDR2 SASEGT. The CDR3 length is 15 residues. Here the CDR3 reads CASSMTGGNQETQYF. Here the CDR3 DNA reads TGTGCCAGCAGCATGACAGGGGGCAATCAAGAGACCCAGTACTTC.

The chain has TRBV4-1 and TRBJ1-5; D uncertain. Trimming left V 0 bases short and J 2 bases short, with 11 bases between. CDR1 and CDR2 from the germline V gene are MGHRA and YSYEKL. CDR3 size: 16 residues. DNA of the CDR3: TGCGCCAGCAGCCAAGATCTGTTGATAGGCAATCAGCCCCAGCATTTT. It encodes CASSQDLLIGNQPQHF.

The V gene is TRBV6-1, the J gene TRBJ1-1; no definite D call. V lost 0 bases and J 4 bases, leaving 15 bases between the germline ends. The germline gives CDR1 MNHNS, CDR2 SASEGT. The CDR3 length is 16 residues. CDR3 nucleotides: TGTGCCAGCAGTGAAGCCATTCTTCTATGGGTCACTGAAGCTTTCTTT. Residues: CASSEAILLWVTEAFF.